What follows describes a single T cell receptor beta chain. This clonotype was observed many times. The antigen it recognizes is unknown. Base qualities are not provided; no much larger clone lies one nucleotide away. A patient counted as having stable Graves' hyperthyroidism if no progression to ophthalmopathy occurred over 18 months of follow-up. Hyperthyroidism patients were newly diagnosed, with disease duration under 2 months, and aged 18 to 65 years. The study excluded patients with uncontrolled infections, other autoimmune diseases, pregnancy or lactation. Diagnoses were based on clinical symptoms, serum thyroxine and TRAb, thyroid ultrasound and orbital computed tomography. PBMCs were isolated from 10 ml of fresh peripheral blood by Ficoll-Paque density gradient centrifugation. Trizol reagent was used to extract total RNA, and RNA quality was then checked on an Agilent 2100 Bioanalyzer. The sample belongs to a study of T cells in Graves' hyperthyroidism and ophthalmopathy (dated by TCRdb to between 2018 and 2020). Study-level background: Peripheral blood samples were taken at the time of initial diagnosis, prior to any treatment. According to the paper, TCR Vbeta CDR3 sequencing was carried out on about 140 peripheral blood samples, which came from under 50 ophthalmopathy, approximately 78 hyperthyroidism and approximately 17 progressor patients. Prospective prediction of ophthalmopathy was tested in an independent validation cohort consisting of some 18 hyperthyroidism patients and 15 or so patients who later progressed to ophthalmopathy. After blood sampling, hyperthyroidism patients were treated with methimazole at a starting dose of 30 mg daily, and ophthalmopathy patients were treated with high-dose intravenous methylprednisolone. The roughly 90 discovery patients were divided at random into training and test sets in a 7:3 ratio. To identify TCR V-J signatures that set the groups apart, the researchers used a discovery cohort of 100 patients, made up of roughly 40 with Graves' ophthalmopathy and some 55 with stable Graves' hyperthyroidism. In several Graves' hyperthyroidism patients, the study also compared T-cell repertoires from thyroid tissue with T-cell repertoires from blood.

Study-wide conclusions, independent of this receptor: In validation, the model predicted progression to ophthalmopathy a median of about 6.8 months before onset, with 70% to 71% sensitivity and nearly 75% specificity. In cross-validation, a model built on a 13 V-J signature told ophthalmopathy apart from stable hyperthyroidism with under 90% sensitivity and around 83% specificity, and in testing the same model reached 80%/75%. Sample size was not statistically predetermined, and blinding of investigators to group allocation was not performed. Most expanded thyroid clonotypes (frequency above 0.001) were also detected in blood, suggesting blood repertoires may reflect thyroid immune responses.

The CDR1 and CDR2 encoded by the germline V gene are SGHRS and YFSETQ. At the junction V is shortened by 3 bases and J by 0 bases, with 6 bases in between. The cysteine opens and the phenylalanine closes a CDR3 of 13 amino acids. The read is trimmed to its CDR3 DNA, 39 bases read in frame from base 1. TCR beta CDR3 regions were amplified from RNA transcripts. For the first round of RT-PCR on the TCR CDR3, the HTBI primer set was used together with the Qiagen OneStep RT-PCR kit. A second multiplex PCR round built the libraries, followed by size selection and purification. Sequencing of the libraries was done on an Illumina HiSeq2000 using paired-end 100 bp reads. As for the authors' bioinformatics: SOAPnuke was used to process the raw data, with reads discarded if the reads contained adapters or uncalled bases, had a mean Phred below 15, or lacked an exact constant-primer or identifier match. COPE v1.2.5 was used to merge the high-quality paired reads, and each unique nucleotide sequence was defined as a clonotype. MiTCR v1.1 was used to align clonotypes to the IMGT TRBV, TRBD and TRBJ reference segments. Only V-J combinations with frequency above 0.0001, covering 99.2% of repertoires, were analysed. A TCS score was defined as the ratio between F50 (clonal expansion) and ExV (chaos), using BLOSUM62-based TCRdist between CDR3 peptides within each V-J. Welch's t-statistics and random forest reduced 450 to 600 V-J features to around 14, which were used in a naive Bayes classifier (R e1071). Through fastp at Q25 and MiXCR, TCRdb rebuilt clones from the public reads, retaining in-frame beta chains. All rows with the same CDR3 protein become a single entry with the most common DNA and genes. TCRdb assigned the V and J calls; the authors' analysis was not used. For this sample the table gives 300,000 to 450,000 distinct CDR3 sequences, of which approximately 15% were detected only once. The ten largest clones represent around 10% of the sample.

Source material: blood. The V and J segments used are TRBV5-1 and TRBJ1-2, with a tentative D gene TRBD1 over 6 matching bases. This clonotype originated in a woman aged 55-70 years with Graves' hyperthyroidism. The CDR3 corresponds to CASSWTANYGYTF. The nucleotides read TGCGCCAGCAGCTGGACAGCTAACTATGGCTACACCTTC.